This is a list of T cell receptor beta chains from one sample in a study of cytomegalovirus exposure and HLA in healthy donors. Produced via immunoSEQ multiplex PCR; TCRdb's table is partial and in-frame only. This table holds 50,000 to 65,000 clones, approximately 95% found once. Sample: PBMCs. The receptors here all came from a woman aged 18-29 years in good health and CMV-seropositive. Each CDR3 is given with its conserved first and last residue. A D gene is named only where the DNA matches it firmly. Size values are once, few and many counts, or a class for expanded clones, and some rows have none.

d_gene,v_gene,abundance,j_gene,CDR3nt,CDR3aa
.,TRBV6-5,.,TRBJ2-5,TGTGCCAGCAGTTACACATTTCAAGAGACCCAGTACTTC,CASSYTFQETQYF
.,TRBV6-1,.,TRBJ2-2,TGTGCCAGCCGGTACAGCACAACGCACACCGGGGAGCTGTTTTTT,CASRYSTTHTGELFF
.,TRBV5-6,.,TRBJ2-7,TGTGCCAGCACCTTCGACAGATCCCACGAGCAGTACTTC,CASTFDRSHEQYF
.,TRBV7-9,.,TRBJ2-7,TGTGCCAGCAGCTTAGGCGCCGGTAGCTCCTACGAGCAGTACTTC,CASSLGAGSSYEQYF
TRBD1,TRBV19,once,TRBJ1-2,TGTGCCAGTAGTATTCAGCACCCCATAAGGACAGGGGGGTTCTATGGCTACACCTTC,CASSIQHPIRTGGFYGYTF
TRBD1,TRBV2,few,TRBJ1-1,TGTGCCAGCAGACAGGGGATACCGAACACTGAAGCTTTCTTT,CASRQGIPNTEAFF
.,TRBV11-3,.,TRBJ2-1,TGTGCCAGCAGCCCGACCGGGTCCCACAATGAGCAGTTCTTC,CASSPTGSHNEQFF
TRBD2,TRBV7-2,.,TRBJ2-5,TGTGCCAGCAGCTTTAGCGGGCAAGAGACCCAGTACTTC,CASSFSGQETQYF
.,TRBV21-1,.,TRBJ1-5,TGTGCCAGCAGCAAAGCAATGGAGGGGCCCCAGCATTTT,CASSKAMEGPQHF
TRBD2,TRBV27,.,TRBJ2-6,TGTGCCAGCAGTCCCCTTCTAGCGGGAGGGCGGTCTGGGGCCAACGTCCTGACTTTC,CASSPLLAGGRSGANVLTF
TRBD1,TRBV2,.,TRBJ2-3,TGTGCCAGCAGTGGGGGGACAGGAAGGACAGATACGCAGTATTTT,CASSGGTGRTDTQYF
.,TRBV18,.,TRBJ2-6,TGTGCCAGCTCACCACCCCGGGACACCCGCTCTGGGGCCAACGTCCTGACTTTC,CASSPPRDTRSGANVLTF
.,TRBV15,.,TRBJ2-1,TGTGCCACCACGGCAGGTAGCTACAATGAGCAGTTCTTC,CATTAGSYNEQFF
.,TRBV2,.,TRBJ2-7,TGTGCCAGCAGATACGGGAACGAGCAGTACTTC,CASRYGNEQYF
.,TRBV5-5,.,TRBJ1-1,TGTGCCAGCAGCTTACAGATGAACACTGAAGCTTTCTTT,CASSLQMNTEAFF
TRBD1,TRBV6-1,.,TRBJ1-1,TGTGCCAGCAGTGGCAGACAGGGAGCCGCTTTCTTT,CASSGRQGAAFF